Listed below are T cell receptor beta chains from one sample, sequenced in a study of blood T cell repertoires in COVID-19. Method: immunoSEQ multiplex PCR; TCRdb's copy keeps in-frame clones and lacks some. This table has some 95,000 clones, 70% to 85% appearing once. The material sequenced was peripheral blood. The receptors were gathered from a man aged 65-85 years with acute or convalescent COVID-19. CDR3s include the opening cysteine and the closing phenylalanine or tryptophan. Each record gives: clone size, V gene, D gene, J gene, CDR3 protein, CDR3 DNA. D genes are given only for firm matches. Clone size is given for some rows only: seen once, a few or many times, or a class if the clone is expanded.

NA,TRBV19,TRBD1,TRBJ1-1,CASSLGTGPPEAFF,TGTGCCAGTAGTCTTGGGACAGGACCGCCTGAAGCTTTCTTT
NA,TRBV19,TRBD1,TRBJ2-3,CASSIGLWRGTGGTDTQYF,TGTGCCAGTAGTATCGGATTGTGGCGGGGGACAGGGGGAACAGATACGCAGTATTTT
NA,TRBV5-4,NA,TRBJ1-6,CASSVGLPTSYNSPLHF,TGTGCCAGCAGCGTGGGACTCCCTACCTCCTATAATTCACCCCTCCACTTT
few,TRBV4-1,NA,TRBJ1-6,CASRGRGSPLHF,TGCGCCAGCAGGGGGAGGGGTTCACCCCTCCACTTT
NA,TRBV11-3,NA,TRBJ1-1,CASSRGGGLNTEAFF,TGTGCCAGCAGCCGGGGGGGAGGGCTGAACACTGAAGCTTTCTTT
NA,TRBV5-4,TRBD1,TRBJ2-7,CASSYPDVQGANYEQYF,TGTGCCAGCAGCTACCCCGACGTCCAGGGGGCGAACTACGAGCAGTACTTC
NA,TRBV2,TRBD1,TRBJ2-3,CASRAGQGLSDTQYF,TGTGCCAGCAGGGCGGGACAGGGATTGTCTGATACGCAGTATTTT
NA,TRBV18,NA,TRBJ2-5,CASSPLTAIQETQYF,TGTGCCAGCTCACCTCTGACAGCTATCCAAGAGACCCAGTACTTC
once,TRBV7-3,TRBD1,TRBJ1-1,CASSLQSGTGENTEAFF,TGTGCCAGCAGCTTACAATCGGGGACAGGGGAGAACACTGAAGCTTTCTTT
NA,TRBV24-1,NA,TRBJ1-2,CATSDLIGYTF,TGTGCCACCAGTGATTTGATAGGCTACACCTTC
few,TRBV6-5,NA,TRBJ1-1,CASSTGGHTEAFF,TGTGCCAGCAGTACGGGGGGTCACACTGAAGCTTTCTTT
NA,TRBV9,NA,TRBJ1-4,CASSVSGGINEKLFF,TGTGCCAGCAGCGTATCTGGGGGGATTAATGAAAAACTGTTTTTT
NA,TRBV24-1,TRBD1,TRBJ1-1,CATSDSTGAGTEAFF,TGTGCCACCAGTGACTCAACAGGGGCCGGGACTGAAGCTTTCTTT
NA,TRBV19,TRBD1,TRBJ1-1,CASSPPGTGQTEAFF,TGTGCCAGTAGTCCTCCCGGGACAGGGCAGACTGAAGCTTTCTTT
NA,TRBV27,NA,TRBJ1-2,CASAPLDRYYGYTF,TGTGCCAGCGCGCCCCTGGACAGATACTATGGCTACACCTTC
NA,TRBV5-4,NA,TRBJ1-1,CASSRRTNTEAFF,TGTGCCAGCAGCAGGCGGACAAACACTGAAGCTTTCTTT
NA,TRBV19,TRBD1,TRBJ1-5,CASSTPNRGFQPQHF,TGTGCCAGTTCCACGCCCAACAGGGGATTTCAGCCCCAGCATTTT
NA,TRBV19,TRBD2,TRBJ2-1,CASSISLGVAGGAYNEQFF,TGTGCCAGTAGTATCTCACTCGGGGTTGCGGGGGGGGCCTACAATGAGCAGTTCTTC
NA,TRBV27,NA,TRBJ2-7,CASSIGGISYEQYF,TGTGCCAGCAGTATCGGCGGGATTTCCTACGAGCAGTACTTC
NA,TRBV11-2,NA,TRBJ2-2,CASSSLRRGGTGELFF,TGTGCCAGCAGCTCTCTTAGGAGGGGAGGCACCGGGGAGCTGTTTTTT
NA,TRBV5-6,NA,TRBJ2-5,CASNPRFGETQYF,TGTGCCAGCAACCCTCGGTTTGGAGAGACCCAGTACTTC
NA,TRBV18,NA,TRBJ2-1,CASSPGQDNFYNEQFF,TGTGCCAGCTCACCAGGTCAGGACAATTTCTACAATGAGCAGTTCTTC
few,TRBV21-1,NA,TRBJ1-6,CASSRGDRDYNSPLHF,TGTGCCAGCAGCAGGGGGGACAGGGACTATAATTCACCCCTCCACTTT
NA,TRBV6-5,NA,TRBJ1-4,CASSSTRTNEKLFF,TGTGCCAGCAGTTCGACAAGAACTAATGAAAAACTGTTTTTT
NA,TRBV15,TRBD1,TRBJ2-5,CATSMGQGEETQYF,TGTGCCACCAGCATGGGACAGGGGGAAGAGACCCAGTACTTC
NA,TRBV10-3,NA,TRBJ2-7,CAISESSGPYEQYF,TGTGCCATCAGTGAGTCTTCAGGGCCCTACGAGCAGTACTTC
few,TRBV5-4,TRBD2,TRBJ2-4,CASSVNSGGREDNIQYF,TGTGCCAGCAGCGTCAACTCGGGGGGACGGGAGGATAACATTCAGTACTTC
NA,TRBV7-3,TRBD1,TRBJ2-2,CASSSTRDRSTGELFF,TGTGCCAGCAGCTCGACACGGGACAGAAGCACCGGGGAGCTGTTTTTT
NA,TRBV7-2,NA,TRBJ2-7,CASSLGESYSYEQYF,TGTGCCAGCAGCTTAGGGGAGTCCTACTCCTACGAGCAGTACTTC
once,TRBV12-5,NA,TRBJ2-2,CASGSSSGAGTGELFF,TGTGCTAGTGGCTCTAGCAGCGGAGCCGGCACCGGGGAGCTGTTTTTT
few,TRBV19,NA,TRBJ2-1,CASTGTYNEQFF,TGTGCCAGTACCGGGACCTACAATGAGCAGTTCTTC
NA,TRBV29-1,NA,TRBJ1-2,CSVFDRNPINYGYTF,TGCAGCGTTTTTGACAGGAACCCTATTAACTATGGCTACACCTTC
NA,TRBV9,TRBD2,TRBJ2-5,CASSVGGSGAVETQYF,TGTGCCAGCAGCGTAGGGGGTAGCGGGGCGGTAGAGACCCAGTACTTC
NA,TRBV9,NA,TRBJ1-5,CASSPEGGNSNQPQHF,TGTGCCAGCAGCCCAGAAGGAGGTAATAGCAATCAGCCCCAGCATTTT
NA,TRBV6-5,NA,TRBJ1-2,CASSNQGGSGGYTF,TGTGCCAGCAGTAATCAAGGGGGTAGTGGTGGCTACACCTTC
once,TRBV19,TRBD1,TRBJ2-4,CASSPPWTGRQGNIQYF,TGTGCCAGTAGTCCCCCTTGGACAGGCCGGCAAGGAAACATTCAGTACTTC
NA,TRBV3-1/TRBV3-2,TRBD1,TRBJ2-2,CASSPGTGGSTGELFF,TGTGCCAGCAGCCCTGGGACAGGGGGTAGTACCGGGGAGCTGTTTTTT
many,TRBV27,NA,TRBJ1-5,CASSLLGQYQPQHF,TGTGCCAGCAGCCTTCTCGGACAATATCAGCCCCAGCATTTT
NA,TRBV29-1,TRBD1,TRBJ1-2,CSAGQAPNYGYTF,TGCAGCGCAGGACAGGCCCCGAACTATGGCTACACCTTC
NA,TRBV6-1,NA,TRBJ1-6,CASSATVDTISSSYNSPLHF,TGTGCCAGCAGTGCGACGGTGGACACTATTTCGAGCTCCTATAATTCACCCCTCCACTTT
NA,TRBV9,TRBD1,TRBJ2-5,CASSVETGYTETQYF,TGTGCCAGCAGCGTAGAGACAGGGTATACGGAGACCCAGTACTTC
NA,TRBV2,NA,TRBJ2-3,CASSAYLIRTDTQYF,TGTGCCAGCAGTGCCTACCTCATTCGCACAGATACGCAGTATTTT